Below are 7 T cell receptor beta chains sequenced from a single sample in a study of T cell responses to AZD1222 COVID-19 vaccine. The protocol was immunoSEQ multiplex PCR, while the TCRdb copy is restricted to in-frame clones and leaves out a portion. Of some 120,000 clones in the sample, more than 85% were seen once. Specimen: peripheral blood, collected on day 0 of MenACWY control vaccination. All receptors come from an adult in good health.

The rearrangement links TRBV7-9 to TRBJ1-1, with D unclear. Trimming left V 3 bases short and J 2 bases short, with 13 bases between. There are 15 residues in the CDR3. Germline V gene data show CDR1 as SEHNR and CDR2 as FQNEAQ (reference sequence). The CDR3 DNA follows: TGTGCCAGCAGCTTTGAAGGCAGAATAAACACTGAAGCTTTCTTT. This codes for CASSFEGRINTEAFF.

This chain connects TRBV7-8 to TRBJ2-7; the match to TRBD1 covers 7 bases. Germline trimming cut 7 bases from V and 2 bases from J; bases unmatched to any gene: 8. Per germline, CDR1 SGHVS and CDR2 FQNEAQ. There are 14 residues in the CDR3. In DNA form, the CDR3 reads TGTGCCAGCAACCGCGTAGGGGGCGCCTACGAGCAGTACTTC. As protein: CASNRVGGAYEQYF.

This clone was seen only once. The chain couples TRBV7-3 to TRBJ2-3; the D gene could be TRBD1 or TRBD2 (6 bases each). The CDR3 extends over 15 amino acids. Germline-derived CDR1 and CDR2 are SGHTA and FQGTGA. Trimming removed 5 bases at V and 0 bases at J, with 12 bases between. The CDR3 DNA sequence: TGTGCCAGCAGCCCCGGGGGCTTAAGCACAGATACGCAGTATTTT. It translates to CASSPGGLSTDTQYF.

The V and J genes are TRBV27 and TRBJ2-3; perhaps D is TRBD1 or TRBD2 (5 bases each). This CDR3 comprises 14 residues. Germline CDR1 reads MNHEY; CDR2 reads SMNVEV (reference sequence). The germline V and J ends were trimmed by 8 bases and 6 bases, with 18 bases remaining between them. CDR3 amino acids: CASGGGISGDTQYF. The CDR3 region has the DNA TGTGCCAGCGGGGGTGGGATTTCGGGGGATACGCAGTATTTT.

This chain links TRBV29-1 with TRBJ1-2; 10 bases agree with TRBD1. Germline assignment: CDR1 SQVTM and CDR2 ANQGSEA. This CDR3 has 12 amino acids. V shed 5 bases and J 8 bases; nucleotides not matched to a gene: 5. As DNA, the CDR3 is TGCAGCGTTCGACAGGGGGCGCGAGGCTACACCTTC. It is translated as CSVRQGARGYTF.

The rearrangement uses TRBV3-1 (or the pseudogene TRBV3-2) and TRBJ1-3; D is unclear. The germline V gene has CDR1 LGHDT and CDR2 YNNKEL (reference sequence). The CDR3 consists of 14 residues. Trimming removed 1 base at V and 3 bases at J, with 7 bases between. The DNA of the CDR3 is TGTGCCAGCAGCCAAGGCCCCCTTGGAAACACCATATATTTT. It translates to CASSQGPLGNTIYF.

In DNA form, the CDR3 reads TGCGCCAGCAGCTTAACAGACTATGGCTACACCTTC. It translates to CASSLTDYGYTF. The rearrangement joins TRBV5-1 to TRBJ1-2, with no clear D. Germline assignment: CDR1 SGHRS and CDR2 YFSETQ. V shed 2 bases and J shed 3 bases, with 5 bases lying between them. This CDR3 comprises 12 residues.